This is a list of T cell receptor beta chains from one sample in a study of shared clonotypes between healthy human individuals. The repertoire was sequenced with immunoSEQ multiplex PCR; TCRdb's copy has only in-frame clones and lacks some. The top ten hold 0.36% of the sample, which has over a million clones, around 98.5% seen once. The sample taken for sequencing was naive CD4+ T cells sorted from blood. The receptors were sampled from a man aged 25 to 40 in good health. Both conserved end residues are part of each CDR3. The D gene is left open where the match is weak. Expanded clones get a size class; other rows say once, few or many, or leave the size out.

D: .; size: .; V: TRBV28; J: TRBJ2-7; CDR3: CASSFGDIPYEQYF; DNA: TGTGCCAGCAGTTTCGGTGACATTCCCTACGAGCAGTACTTC
D: .; size: .; V: TRBV10-3; J: TRBJ1-1; CDR3: CATRGNTEAFF; DNA: TGTGCCACCCGGGGGAACACTGAAGCTTTCTTT
D: TRBD1; size: .; V: TRBV7-8; J: TRBJ1-2; CDR3: CASSFPLDRGIYTF; DNA: TGTGCCAGCAGCTTTCCGCTTGACAGGGGGATCTACACCTTC
D: TRBD1; size: once; V: TRBV29-1; J: TRBJ1-2; CDR3: CSVEDTGGNYGYTF; DNA: TGCAGCGTTGAAGATACAGGGGGCAACTATGGCTACACCTTC
D: TRBD1; size: .; V: TRBV7-2; J: TRBJ2-3; CDR3: CASRLDRVADTQYF; DNA: TGTGCCAGCAGACTGGACAGGGTTGCAGATACGCAGTATTTT
D: .; size: .; V: TRBV6-5; J: TRBJ1-2; CDR3: CASRDSSGYTF; DNA: TGTGCCAGCAGGGACAGTTCTGGCTACACCTTC
D: TRBD2; size: .; V: TRBV25-1; J: TRBJ2-3; CDR3: CASSTYLAGGSGDTQYF; DNA: TGTGCCAGCAGTACGTATCTAGCGGGAGGGTCAGGTGATACGCAGTATTTT
D: .; size: .; V: TRBV15; J: TRBJ2-3; CDR3: CATSRDRPAASTDTQYF; DNA: TGTGCCACCAGCAGAGATAGGCCCGCTGCTAGCACAGATACGCAGTATTTT
D: .; size: .; V: TRBV11-2; J: TRBJ2-1; CDR3: CASKVWLDNEQFF; DNA: TGTGCCAGCAAGGTATGGCTAGACAATGAGCAGTTCTTC
D: .; size: .; V: TRBV7-2; J: TRBJ1-1; CDR3: CASSWGQNTEAFF; DNA: TGTGCCAGCAGCTGGGGACAGAACACTGAAGCTTTCTTT
D: TRBD2; size: .; V: TRBV30; J: TRBJ2-1; CDR3: CAWSGLAEQFF; DNA: TGTGCCTGGAGCGGACTAGCGGAGCAGTTCTTC
D: .; size: .; V: TRBV7-2; J: TRBJ2-3; CDR3: CASSLLSGTDTQYF; DNA: TGTGCCAGCAGCTTATTGAGCGGAACAGATACGCAGTATTTT
D: TRBD2; size: .; V: TRBV6-1; J: TRBJ2-2; CDR3: CASSEGGLAGTGELFF; DNA: TGTGCCAGCAGTGAAGGGGGACTAGCGGGAACCGGGGAGCTGTTTTTT
D: TRBD1; size: .; V: TRBV19; J: TRBJ1-4; CDR3: CASSIWDRDEKLFF; DNA: TGTGCCAGTAGTATATGGGACAGGGACGAAAAACTGTTTTTT
D: .; size: .; V: TRBV19; J: TRBJ1-2; CDR3: CASMGRSGASYGYTF; DNA: TGTGCCAGTATGGGTCGTTCGGGGGCTTCCTATGGCTACACCTTC
D: TRBD1; size: .; V: TRBV28; J: TRBJ2-7; CDR3: CASSWDRGTSYEQYF; DNA: TGTGCCAGCAGTTGGGACAGGGGGACATCCTACGAGCAGTACTTC
D: .; size: .; V: TRBV9; J: TRBJ1-5; CDR3: CASSLDPAGQPQHF; DNA: TGTGCCAGCAGCTTGGACCCGGCGGGGCAGCCCCAGCATTTT
D: TRBD2; size: .; V: TRBV5-1; J: TRBJ2-7; CDR3: CASSLATSGQYEQYF; DNA: TGCGCCAGCAGCTTGGCGACTAGCGGGCAGTACGAGCAGTACTTC
D: .; size: .; V: TRBV5-1; J: TRBJ2-7; CDR3: CASSRDTYYEQYF; DNA: TGCGCCAGCTCCCGGGACACATACTACGAGCAGTACTTC
D: .; size: .; V: TRBV18; J: TRBJ2-3; CDR3: CASSPVPGDSTDTQYF; DNA: TGTGCCAGCTCACCAGTACCAGGAGATAGCACAGATACGCAGTATTTT
D: .; size: .; V: TRBV5-1; J: TRBJ2-1; CDR3: CASRSDPGAFYNEQFF; DNA: TGCGCCAGCAGGTCCGACCCCGGAGCCTTCTACAATGAGCAGTTCTTC
D: TRBD2; size: once; V: TRBV29-1; J: TRBJ2-3; CDR3: CSAGPASGATDTQYF; DNA: TGCAGCGCGGGGCCCGCTAGCGGGGCCACAGATACGCAGTATTTT
D: .; size: .; V: TRBV18; J: TRBJ1-4; CDR3: CASSPRAGANTNEKLFF; DNA: TGTGCCAGCTCACCGAGGGCGGGGGCAAACACTAATGAAAAACTGTTTTTT
D: TRBD1; size: .; V: TRBV30; J: TRBJ2-7; CDR3: CAWRTGSYEQYF; DNA: TGTGCCTGGAGGACAGGGTCCTACGAGCAGTACTTC